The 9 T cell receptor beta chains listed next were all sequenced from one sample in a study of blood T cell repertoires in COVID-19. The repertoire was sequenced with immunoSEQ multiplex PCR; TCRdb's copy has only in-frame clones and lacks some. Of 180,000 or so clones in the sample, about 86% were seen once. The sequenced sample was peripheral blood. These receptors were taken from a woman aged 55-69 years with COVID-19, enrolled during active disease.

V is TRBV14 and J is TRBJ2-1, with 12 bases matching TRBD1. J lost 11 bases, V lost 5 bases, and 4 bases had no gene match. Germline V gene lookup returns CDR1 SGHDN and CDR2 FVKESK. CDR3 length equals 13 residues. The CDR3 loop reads CASSGTGGAKQFF. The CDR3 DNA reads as TGTGCCAGCAGCGGGACAGGGGGCGCAAAGCAGTTCTTC. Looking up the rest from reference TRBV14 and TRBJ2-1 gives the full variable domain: EAGVTQFPSHSVIEKGQTVTLRCDPISGHDNLYWYRRVMGKEIKFLLHFVKESKQDESGMPNNRFLAERTGGTYSTLKVQPAELEDSGVYFCASSGTGGAKQFFGPGTRLTVL.

The CDR3 sequence: CASSKGTDGVSEQYF. CDR3 bases: TGTGCCAGCAGCAAAGGGACAGATGGAGTTTCCGAGCAGTACTTC. The V call is TRBV9, the J call TRBJ2-7; 7 bases are shared with TRBD1. The CDR3 is 15 amino acids. Losses at the gene ends were 4 bases for V and 6 bases for J; bases not matched to a gene: 13. Germline V gene data show CDR1 as SGDLS and CDR2 as YYNGEE.

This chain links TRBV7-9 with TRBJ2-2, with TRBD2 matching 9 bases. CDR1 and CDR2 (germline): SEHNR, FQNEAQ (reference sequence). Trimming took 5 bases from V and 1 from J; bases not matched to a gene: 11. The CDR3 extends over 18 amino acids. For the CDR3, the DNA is TGTGCCAGCAGCCCGTTCGGGGCTAGCGGGAAGAACACCGGGGAGCTGTTTTTT. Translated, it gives CASSPFGASGKNTGELFF.

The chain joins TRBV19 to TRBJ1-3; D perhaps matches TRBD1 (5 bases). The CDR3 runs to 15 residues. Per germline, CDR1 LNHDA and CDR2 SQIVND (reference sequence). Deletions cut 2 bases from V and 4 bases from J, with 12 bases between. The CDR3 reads CASSISGGTGNTIYF. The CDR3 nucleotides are TGTGCCAGTAGTATATCGGGGGGAACAGGAAACACCATATATTTT.

The CDR3 nucleotides read TGCGCCAGCAGCCAAGAAGTACAGATCTCTGGGGCCAACGTCCTGACTTTC. Its translation is CASSQEVQISGANVLTF. The chain has TRBV4-3 and TRBJ2-6; D gene unclear. Trimming shortened V by 0 bases and J by 0 bases, and 9 bases separated the two germline ends. The CDR3 is 17 amino acids. Per germline, CDR1 LGHNA and CDR2 YSLEER.

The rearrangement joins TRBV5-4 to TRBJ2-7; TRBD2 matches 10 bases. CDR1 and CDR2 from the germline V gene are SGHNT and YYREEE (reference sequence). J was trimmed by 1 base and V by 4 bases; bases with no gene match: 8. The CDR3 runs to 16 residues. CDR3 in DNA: TGTGCCAGCAGCAGACCGGGACTAGCGCCATCCTACGAGCAGTACTTC. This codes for CASSRPGLAPSYEQYF.

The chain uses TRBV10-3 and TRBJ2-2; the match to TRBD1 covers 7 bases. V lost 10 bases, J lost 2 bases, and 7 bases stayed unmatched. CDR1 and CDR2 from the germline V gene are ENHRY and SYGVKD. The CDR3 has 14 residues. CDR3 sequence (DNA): TGTGCCACCTTGGGACAGTTAAACACCGGGGAGCTGTTTTTT. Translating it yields CATLGQLNTGELFF.

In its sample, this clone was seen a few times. Written as DNA, the CDR3 is TGCGCCAGCAGCTTGACAGTCGGCGGAAACACCATATATTTT. Its translation: CASSLTVGGNTIYF. J is TRBJ1-3 and V is TRBV5-1, with D unclear. CDR3 length equals 14 residues. Trimming took off 1 base at V and 4 bases at J, with 9 bases between the two ends. Germline assignment: CDR1 SGHRS and CDR2 YFSETQ.

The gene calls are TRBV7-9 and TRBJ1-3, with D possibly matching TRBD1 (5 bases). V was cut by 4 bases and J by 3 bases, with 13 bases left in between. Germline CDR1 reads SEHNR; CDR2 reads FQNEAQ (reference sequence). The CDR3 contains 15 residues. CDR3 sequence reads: CASSSWGAYGNTIYF. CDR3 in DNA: TGTGCCAGCAGCTCCTGGGGCGCATATGGAAACACCATATATTTT. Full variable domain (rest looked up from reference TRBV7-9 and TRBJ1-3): DTGVSQNPRHKITKRGQNVTFRCDPISEHNRLYWYRQTLGQGPEFLTYFQNEAQLEKSRLLSDRFSAERPKGSFSTLEIQRTEQGDSAMYLCASSSWGAYGNTIYFGEGSWLTVV.